This T cell receptor beta chain was obtained from a study of regulatory T cells in long-lasting Graves disease. The study, taken as a whole, reports: The work looked only at peripheral blood and did not look at thyroid tissue.

Construction of the TCR beta libraries employed iRepertoire HTBI primers in conjunction with Arm-PCR of CDR3 regions. TCRdb processed the multiplex PCR reads anew with MiXCR; each CDR3 protein has one entry. The sample holds 400,000 to 550,000 distinct CDR3 sequences; roughly 15% are singletons and the top ten take about 10%. There are many counts of this clonotype. Its antigen is still unknown. The CDR3 runs 14 residues. The germline V gene encodes CDR1 SEHNR and CDR2 FQNEAQ (reference sequence). Time point defined: newly diagnosed GD, antithyroid drugs for less than 3 months. PBMC RNA was the source of the TCR library. The patients included were those that came from an endocrinology department in Xi'an, China. EDTA tubes received around 9 milliliters of drawn peripheral blood. Another study also made use of these data, one on T cells in Graves' hyperthyroidism and ophthalmopathy. That work states: The blood repertoire included most of the expanded thyroid clonotypes above 0.001.

V and J are TRBV7-9 and TRBJ2-1; D remains unclear. The better agreement between TRBJ2-5 and the DNA end casts doubt on the J call. The sample in question was peripheral blood mononuclear cells (PBMCs), obtained at new diagnosis, from a patient treated with antithyroid drugs. The sequence derives from a woman aged 25 to 45 with Graves disease. CDR3 protein: CASSFLRVQETQYF. The CDR3 DNA sequence: TGTGCCAGCAGCTTCTTGAGAGTACAAGAGACCCAGTACTTC.